The TCR beta chain under discussion was sequenced for a study of identical twins. Study-wide points: Among out-of-frame alpha sequences shared by twins, low generation probability occurred in excess. While abundant cord blood beta clonotypes carried fewer insertions, memory repertoires showed no such pattern.

Germline trimming cut 3 bases from V and 6 bases from J; bases unmatched to any gene: 9. The CDR3 is made up of 15 amino acids. Per germline, CDR1 SGHRS and CDR2 YFSETQ. On this clonotype: The antigen is undetermined.

TCRdb analysed the 5' RACE reads with MiXCR anew, one entry per CDR3 protein. The data hold about 690,000 distinct CDR3 sequences, with over 20% observed a single time. Another study also made use of these data, one on T cells expressing NK-cell markers. As that study records: About 1.0-7.0% of CD8+ T cells in several donors belonged to dominant NKG2C+ clonotypes.

The gene calls are TRBV5-1 and TRBJ1-2; TRBD1 matches 9 bases. The source is a woman aged 18-30 years in good health. The specimen sequenced was PBMCs. DNA of the CDR3: TGCGCCAGCAGCTCCAGGCTCGACAGGGGGAATGGCTACACCTTC. Translation: CASSSRLDRGNGYTF.